This passage covers 14 T cell receptor beta chains from one sample sequenced in a study of T cell repertoires in aging, cancer and after chemotherapy (dated by TCRdb to the late 2010s). Sequencer: Illumina MiSeq. Using a mixed TRB-A/B primer pool, multiplex touch-down PCR amplified rearranged TRB sequences covering the V, D and J segments. The public reads were reprocessed in TCRdb via fastp at Q25 and MiXCR, keeping in-frame beta chains. CDR3 protein duplicates are merged, each entry listing the most common genes and DNA. The sample has under 6,000 distinct CDR3 sequences on record, approximately 22% of them singletons. About a tenth of the sample goes to the ten largest clones. TCR beta rearrangements were amplified from genomic DNA extracted from peripheral blood rather than from sorted cells or RNA. The sequenced material came from blood. The receptors here all came from a human donor in good health. The donor label of this sample is uncertain.

The chain couples TRBV6-1 to TRBJ1-1; TRBD1 is a possible D gene (5 bases). Germline-derived CDR1 and CDR2 are MNHNS and SASEGT. There are 16 residues in the CDR3. Trimming took 0 bases from V and 0 from J, leaving 11 bases between them. The CDR3 region has the DNA TGTGCCAGCAGTGAAGCCACAGGAACTGTGAACACTGAAGCTTTCTTT. Amino acid sequence: CASSEATGTVNTEAFF.

This chain connects TRBV5-1 to TRBJ2-7; TRBD1 matches at 8 bases. V lost 2 bases and J lost 4; bases outside the gene matches: 5. Germline CDR1 reads SGHRS; CDR2 reads YFSETQ. The CDR3 covers 14 residues. The CDR3 nucleotides are TGCGCCAGCAGCTTCGGACAGGGTATTTACGAGCAGTACTTC. It encodes CASSFGQGIYEQYF.

This clonotype is labeled medium-sized. The chain recombines TRBV27 with TRBJ1-1; possibly TRBD1 for D (6 bases). V shed 6 bases and J shed 4 bases, with 15 bases lying between them. The CDR3 covers 14 residues. Germline loops: CDR1 MNHEY, CDR2 SMNVEV (reference sequence). CDR3 DNA sequence: TGTGCCAGCAGCATATTTTCCAGGGGCACTGAAGCTTTCTTT. As protein: CASSIFSRGTEAFF.

This clonotype is medium-sized by share. J is TRBJ2-2 and V is TRBV19; tentative D call: TRBD1 (5 bases). Trimming removed 2 bases from V and 6 bases from J, with 10 bases in between. CDR3 length: 14 amino acids. CDR1 is LNHDA, CDR2 SQIVND, per germline (reference sequence). The CDR3 loop reads CASSIKLGAGELFF. The CDR3 bases are TGTGCCAGTAGTATAAAGTTAGGGGCCGGGGAGCTGTTTTTT.

Ten or more counts support this clonotype. The chain has TRBV6-4 and TRBJ2-3, with 9 bases that match TRBD2. In germline, CDR1 is MRHNA, CDR2 SNTAGT. J gave up 0 bases and V 0 bases, and 1 base lay outside the gene matches. This CDR3 has 16 residues. The CDR3 spells CASSDSGLASTDTQYF. The CDR3 region has the DNA TGTGCCAGCAGTGACTCGGGACTAGCTAGCACAGATACGCAGTATTTT.

The V call is TRBV19, the J call TRBJ2-7; TRBD1 aligns across 8 bases. Germline assignment: CDR1 LNHDA and CDR2 SQIVND (reference sequence). This CDR3 has 14 residues. V was pared by 3 bases and J by 2 bases, with 3 bases of the junction left unmatched. This chain's CDR3 is CASSMAGQAYEQYF. CDR3 DNA sequence: TGTGCCAGTAGTATGGCGGGACAGGCCTACGAGCAGTACTTC.

By sample share, this clonotype is medium-sized (0.01 to 0.1%). Without the conserved terminal phenylalanine or tryptophan, this CDR3 likely stems from a read error. The limits of the CDR3 on the DNA are not certain, so only TCRdb's listed CDR3 is given. The chain uses TRBV6-1 and TRBJ2-5; TRBD1, as called in the table, went unchecked against the DNA. Germline V gene lookup returns CDR1 MNHNS and CDR2 SASEGT. The CDR3 is 8 amino acids long, termini counted. This chain's CDR3 is CASSDRTI.

This clonotype is labeled as medium-sized. CDR3 DNA: TGTGCCAGCAGCAAGGGGGGGGGGGGTACTAATGAGCAGTTCTTC. Protein: CASSKGGGGTNEQFF. The gene calls are TRBV6-2 or TRBV6-3 and TRBJ2-1; D might be TRBD2 (7 bases). With 6 bases removed from V and 7 bases from J, the gap between germline ends came to 19 bases. From germline, CDR1 is MNHEY and CDR2 SVGEGT. The CDR3 runs 15 residues.

This clonotype is judged medium-sized (0.01 to 0.1%). The chain employs TRBV14 and TRBJ2-1, with 7 positions matching TRBD2. This CDR3 has 16 amino acids. The trim removed 0 bases at V and 7 bases at J, leaving 9 bases unmatched. The germline gives CDR1 SGHDN, CDR2 FVKESK. For the CDR3, the DNA is TGTGCCAGCAGCCAAGAGGGCGGGAGTAAGAGGAATGAGCAGTTCTTC. This codes for CASSQEGGSKRNEQFF.

The chain couples TRBV5-1 to TRBJ2-3; D ambiguous. Per germline, CDR1 SGHRS and CDR2 YFSETQ. The V and J ends lost 4 bases and 2 bases respectively, with 14 bases between them. The length of the CDR3 is 15 residues. CDR3 in amino acids: CASSPTDPYTDTQYF. The CDR3 DNA reads TGCGCCAGCAGCCCGACGGACCCTTACACAGATACGCAGTATTTT.

The table lists this clonotype with a few counts. This chain uses TRBV12-3 or TRBV12-4 with TRBJ1-3, with TRBD1 as a possible D gene (6 bases). This CDR3 spans 13 amino acids. Trimming stripped 10 bases from V and 4 bases from J, with 14 bases between. CDR3 amino acids: CAIYRDAGNTIYF. In DNA, the CDR3 is TGTGCCATCTACAGGGATGCAGGAAACACCATATATTTT.

This clonotype showed up just a few times. In DNA form, the CDR3 reads TGCAGTGCTAGACCCGGGGGGCAAAGCGGGGAGCTGTTTTTT. Protein: CSARPGGQSGELFF. The chain recombines TRBV20-1 with TRBJ2-2; a weak D match, TRBD2 (7 bases). Germline values: CDR1 DFQATT, CDR2 SNEGSKA (reference sequence). The CDR3 sequence is 14 residues long. Trimming took 2 bases from V and 7 from J, leaving 14 bases between them.

A word on this clonotype: This may come from a read error, since a much larger clone is one base off. This rearrangement joins TRBV18 to TRBJ2-7; 7 bases fit TRBD2. CDR1 and CDR2 (germline): KGHSH, LQKENI. This CDR3 contains 12 residues. Trimming took 5 bases from V and 3 from J; bases not matched to a gene: 1. The CDR3 DNA sequence: TGTGCCAGCTCAGGGGGGGACTACGAGCAGTACTTC. It translates to CASSGGDYEQYF.

The chain carries TRBV4-2 and TRBJ2-1, with 10 bases lining up with TRBD2. The CDR3 runs to 16 residues. With 5 bases clipped from V and 3 bases from J, the junction kept 7 bases outside the gene matches. Germline values: CDR1 LGHNA, CDR2 YNFKEQ. The CDR3 region has the DNA TGTGCCAGCAGCTCCGGGGGACTAGCGAGCTACAATGAGCAGTTCTTC. It codes for CASSSGGLASYNEQFF.